One sample yielded the 28 T cell receptor beta chains listed below, sequenced in a study of blood T cell repertoires in COVID-19. Sequencing was performed with immunoSEQ multiplex PCR; in TCRdb, only in-frame clones are kept and a portion is missing. The sample has roughly 190,000 clones, roughly 86% seen once. The material sequenced was peripheral blood. The receptors were gathered from a man between 70 and 80 years old with acute or convalescent COVID-19.

This chain connects TRBV6-1 to TRBJ1-2, with 10 bases fitting TRBD1. V dropped 1 base and J dropped 5; count of bases not matched to a gene: 4. Germline CDR1 is MNHNS and CDR2 is SASEGT. The CDR3 has 15 residues. The CDR3 nucleotides read TGTGCCAGCAGTGAAGGGACAGGGGGACTATATGGCTACACCTTC. Residues: CASSEGTGGLYGYTF.

This sequence joins TRBV27 and TRBJ1-4; TRBD1 aligns across 9 bases. There are 14 residues in the CDR3. V lost 6 bases and J lost 7; bases outside the gene matches: 6. The germline V gene has CDR1 MNHEY and CDR2 SMNVEV (reference sequence). The CDR3 DNA sequence: TGTGCCAGCAGAATACAGGGGGCAGGTGAAAAACTGTTTTTT. Its translation is CASRIQGAGEKLFF.

The chain uses TRBV3-1 (or the pseudogene TRBV3-2) and TRBJ2-3; a possible D gene is TRBD2 (5 bases). The CDR3 is 19 residues long. The germline CDR1 and CDR2 sequences are LGHDT and YNNKEL (reference sequence). Trimming left V 0 bases short and J 2 bases short, with 21 bases between. In DNA form, the CDR3 reads TGTGCCAGCAGCCAAGAAGAACAGTGGCGGGCGACCCCCACAGATACGCAGTATTTT. This encodes CASSQEEQWRATPTDTQYF.

The rearrangement uses TRBV10-2 and TRBJ2-1; 7 nucleotides agree with TRBD1. After removal of 5 bases from V and 0 bases from J, the junction contained 4 bases not matched to a gene. The CDR3 is made up of 15 amino acids. Germline V gene lookup returns CDR1 WSHSY and CDR2 SAAADI. CDR3 in amino acids: CASSSTGISYNEQFF. CDR3 nucleotides: TGCGCCAGCAGTTCGACAGGGATCTCCTACAATGAGCAGTTCTTC.

This clone was observed a handful of times. J is TRBJ2-1 and V is TRBV5-8; the match to TRBD1 covers 10 bases. J was trimmed by 8 bases and V by 4 bases; bases with no gene match: 6. Germline CDR1 and CDR2: SGHTS and YDEGEE. This CDR3 has 14 residues. CDR3 sequence (DNA): TGTGCCAGCAGCCCCGGGACAGGGGTGGATGAGCAGTTCTTC. Protein: CASSPGTGVDEQFF.

V and J are TRBV19 and TRBJ1-2; 7 bases agree with TRBD1. The J segment lost 7 bases and the V segment lost 1 base, leaving 9 bases of the junction unmatched. CDR3 length: 15 amino acids. Looked up from germline, CDR1 is LNHDA and CDR2 is SQIVND (reference sequence). In DNA form, the CDR3 reads TGTGCCAGTAGTATAGTGTGGCAGGGGGAGAGTGGCTACACCTTC. It encodes CASSIVWQGESGYTF.

The CDR3 spells CASSLGEGREQFF. DNA of the CDR3: TGCGCCAGCAGCTTGGGGGAGGGCCGTGAGCAGTTCTTC. V usage is TRBV5-1 and J usage is TRBJ2-1, with TRBD2 matching 7 bases. J was trimmed by 9 bases and V by 0 bases; bases with no gene match: 3. Germline CDR1 reads SGHRS; CDR2 reads YFSETQ. The CDR3 is 13 residues long.

This chain connects TRBV5-1 to TRBJ2-1; 9 bases map to TRBD2. The V and J ends lost 3 bases and 4 bases, in that order; junction bases with no gene match: 5. There are 15 residues in the CDR3. The germline V gene has CDR1 SGHRS and CDR2 YFSETQ. The CDR3 here is CASSWGTSGYNEQFF. The CDR3 DNA follows: TGCGCCAGCAGCTGGGGTACTAGCGGGTACAATGAGCAGTTCTTC.

The rearrangement joins TRBV9 to TRBJ2-1, with D tentatively TRBD2 (5 bases). Trimming cost V 0 bases and J 6 bases, with 13 bases left between them. CDR3 length: 15 amino acids. Germline assignment: CDR1 SGDLS and CDR2 YYNGEE. CDR3 amino acids: CASSVDFRGINEQFF. The CDR3, as DNA: TGTGCCAGCAGCGTAGATTTTCGGGGAATCAATGAGCAGTTCTTC.

This clone came up once. The chain uses TRBV6-5 and TRBJ1-4, with 8 bases aligning to TRBD1. Unmatched junction bases numbered 3, after V lost 0 bases and J lost 6 bases. The CDR3 spans 15 residues. The germline V gene has CDR1 MNHEY and CDR2 SVGAGI. CDR3 in amino acids: CASSYSPTGDEKLFF. CDR3 nucleotide sequence: TGTGCCAGCAGTTACTCACCGACAGGGGATGAAAAACTGTTTTTT.

The CDR3 protein is CASRLTGAGNTIYF. The CDR3, as DNA: TGTGCCAGCAGGTTGACAGGGGCTGGAAACACCATATATTTT. This sequence joins TRBV2 and TRBJ1-3; TRBD1 matches 8 bases. The CDR3 extends over 14 amino acids. Unmatched junction bases numbered 3, after V lost 6 bases and J lost 2 bases. Germline V gene data show CDR1 as SNHLY and CDR2 as FYNNEI.

V gene TRBV28 combines with J gene TRBJ1-2, with 9 bases matching TRBD1. The germline CDR1 and CDR2 sequences are MDHEN and SYDVKM. The CDR3 is 13 amino acids. V gave up 6 bases and J gave up 9 bases; unmatched junction bases: 8. The CDR3 region is CASRTAGTGSYTF. The CDR3 coding sequence is TGTGCCAGCAGAACAGCCGGGACAGGGAGCTACACCTTC.

V and J are TRBV30 and TRBJ2-7; perhaps TRBD1 as D (6 bases). Germline lookup yields CDR1 GTSNPN and CDR2 SVGIG (reference sequence). Between the trimmed V and J ends, which lost 0 bases and 5 bases, there was a span of 20 bases. CDR3 length equals 16 residues. Here the CDR3 reads CAWSVPRGGSPHEQYF. The CDR3 region has the DNA TGTGCCTGGAGTGTACCCCGAGGGGGATCCCCGCACGAGCAGTACTTC.

This clone was found once. This chain uses TRBV20-1 with TRBJ1-1, with D unclear. CDR1 is DFQATT and CDR2 is SNEGSKA in the germline V gene (reference sequence). The CDR3 is made up of 11 amino acids. V lost 3 bases and J lost 4, with 6 bases in between. The CDR3 protein is CSASLATEAFF. DNA of the CDR3: TGCAGTGCTAGTCTGGCCACTGAAGCTTTCTTT.

J is TRBJ2-5 and V is TRBV9; D is unresolved. This CDR3 contains 12 residues. Per the germline V gene, CDR1 is SGDLS and CDR2 is YYNGEE. V was clipped by 4 bases and J by 0 bases, with 4 bases between them. The CDR3 is CASSPNQETQYF. The CDR3 DNA is TGTGCCAGCAGCCCCAACCAAGAGACCCAGTACTTC.

This clone occurred once. CDR3 bases: TGTGCCAGCAGGCAAAACAGGGCGGATACGCAGTATTTT. This codes for CASRQNRADTQYF. This chain uses TRBV7-2 with TRBJ2-3; tentatively, D is TRBD1 (6 bases). V was trimmed by 6 bases and J by 6 bases, leaving 13 bases between them. The germline V gene has CDR1 SGHTA and CDR2 FQGNSA. The CDR3 loop spans 13 amino acids.

The rearrangement links TRBV5-1 to TRBJ1-4; D gene uncertain. The CDR3 has 15 residues. V dropped 0 bases and J dropped 5 bases, with 11 bases sitting between them. The germline V gene has CDR1 SGHRS and CDR2 YFSETQ. The CDR3 DNA reads as TGCGCCAGCAGCTTGGCCGGGGTCGACAATGAAAAACTGTTTTTT. Translation gives CASSLAGVDNEKLFF.

The V gene is TRBV9, the J gene TRBJ2-7; TRBD1 matches at 7 bases. The length of the CDR3 is 13 residues. Germline CDR1 and CDR2: SGDLS and YYNGEE. With 0 bases clipped from V and 6 bases from J, the junction kept 3 bases outside the gene matches. The CDR3 is CASSVVTGTEQYF. The CDR3 nucleotides read TGTGCCAGCAGCGTAGTGACAGGGACCGAGCAGTACTTC. The full variable domain, rest sourced from reference TRBV9 and TRBJ2-7, is DSGVTQTPKHLITATGQRVTLRCSPRSGDLSVYWYQQSLDQGLQFLIQYYNGEERAKGNILERFSAQQFPDLHSELNLSSLELGDSALYFCASSVVTGTEQYFGPGTRLTVT.

The J gene is TRBJ1-2, the V gene TRBV27; D call uncertain. The CDR3 covers 17 residues. The germline V and J ends were trimmed by 2 bases and 3 bases, with 19 bases remaining between them. CDR1 and CDR2 from the germline V gene are MNHEY and SMNVEV (reference sequence). CDR3 region: CASSLNGREGIDYGYTF. The CDR3 bases are TGTGCCAGCAGTTTAAATGGCCGGGAGGGCATCGACTATGGCTACACCTTC.

The chain joins TRBV28 to TRBJ2-3, with a possible D match to TRBD1 (6 bases). The V and J ends lost 3 bases and 4 bases respectively, with 11 bases between them. The CDR3 consists of 14 residues. From germline, CDR1 is MDHEN and CDR2 SYDVKM. The CDR3 nucleotides read TGTGCCAGCAGTTTCCCAGGGGTCCCAGATACGCAGTATTTT. Translating gives CASSFPGVPDTQYF. The full variable domain, rest sourced from reference TRBV28 and TRBJ2-3, is DVKVTQSSRYLVKRTGEKVFLECVQDMDHENMFWYRQDPGLGLRLIYFSYDVKMKEKGDIPEGYSVSREKKERFSLILESASTNQTSMYLCASSFPGVPDTQYFGPGTRLTVL.

The count of this clone is one. The chain links TRBV21-1 to TRBJ2-1; the D call of TRBD2 is as the table states it, not checked on the DNA. TRBV21-1 is a pseudogene locus. This CDR3 contains 16 residues. The CDR3 DNA is TGTGCCAGCAGCAAAAAGCGGGGGGGCTTCTACAATGAGCAGTTCTTC. Translating it yields CASSKKRGGFYNEQFF.

This clone was recorded only once. At the DNA level, this CDR3 is encoded by other sequences in the same sample as well. The chain combines TRBV7-9 with TRBJ1-2, with TRBD1 identical over 7 bases. From germline, CDR1 is SEHNR and CDR2 FQNEAQ (reference sequence). The ends lost 2 bases at V and 4 bases at J; junction bases unmatched: 1. CDR3 length: 13 amino acids. The CDR3 reads CASSLRQGYGYTF. CDR3 nucleotide sequence: TGTGCCAGCAGCTTAAGACAGGGCTATGGCTACACCTTC.

The rearrangement uses TRBV2 and TRBJ2-3; 8 positions match TRBD1. This CDR3 contains 14 residues. Germline V gene lookup returns CDR1 SNHLY and CDR2 FYNNEI. V lost 6 bases and J lost 1; bases outside the gene matches: 3. For the CDR3, the DNA is TGTGCCAGCAGGTTGACAGGGGGCACAGATACGCAGTATTTT. Translation gives CASRLTGGTDTQYF.

CDR3 sequence reads: CSASVISGEQYF. CDR3 DNA sequence: TGCAGTGCTAGTGTCATCTCCGGCGAGCAGTACTTC. The chain has TRBV20-1 and TRBJ2-7; no reliable D call. V lost 3 bases and J 6 bases, leaving 12 bases between the germline ends. The germline gives CDR1 DFQATT, CDR2 SNEGSKA (reference sequence). The CDR3 spans 12 residues.

The chain couples TRBV27 to TRBJ2-2; TRBD1 matches 9 bases. This CDR3 is built from 17 residues. The V segment lost 5 bases and the J segment 4 bases; nucleotides outside the gene matches: 11. Per the germline V gene, CDR1 is MNHEY and CDR2 is SMNVEV (reference sequence). The CDR3 loop is CASSPHRDRDGTGELFF. Written as DNA, the CDR3 is TGTGCCAGCAGTCCTCACCGGGACAGGGATGGCACCGGGGAGCTGTTTTTT.

This chain connects TRBV27 to TRBJ2-3; possibly TRBD1 for D (7 bases). Per germline, CDR1 MNHEY and CDR2 SMNVEV (reference sequence). The CDR3 extends over 13 amino acids. V was pared by 5 bases and J by 9 bases, with 15 bases between. The CDR3 spells CASSPGGLRTQYF. The CDR3 region has the DNA TGTGCCAGCAGTCCAGGGGGGCTACGCACGCAGTATTTT.

J is TRBJ1-1 and V is TRBV19; 8 positions match TRBD1. V shed 3 bases, J shed 5 bases, and the junction held 5 bases outside the gene matches. Germline lookup yields CDR1 LNHDA and CDR2 SQIVND (reference sequence). The CDR3 is 14 residues long. This CDR3 reads CASSMGRGLTEAFF. The CDR3 DNA reads TGTGCCAGTAGTATGGGCAGGGGGCTGACTGAAGCTTTCTTT.

V is TRBV5-1 and J is TRBJ2-1, with 9 positions matching TRBD2. V gave up 0 bases and J gave up 8 bases; unmatched junction bases: 9. Germline CDR1 and CDR2: SGHRS and YFSETQ. This CDR3 has 16 amino acids. The CDR3 DNA sequence: TGCGCCAGCAGCTTGGGAGCGGGGGGCAACAGCGATGAGCAGTTCTTC. Protein: CASSLGAGGNSDEQFF.